This entry features one T cell receptor (beta chain) sequence. The CDR3 has 19 residues. In germline, CDR1 is SGHRS, CDR2 YFSETQ. V dropped 1 base and J dropped 5 bases, with 24 bases sitting between them. Naive CD8 cells were CD45RO-negative, positively selected for CCR7, excluding terminally differentiated effector memory CD45RA+ cells. These data originate in a study of shared clonotypes between healthy human individuals. In the authors' workflow: Owing to the provision of junction-only sequences devoid of quality scores by immunoSEQ, filtering differed. TCRdb's copy holds only in-frame clones and misses some; the assay was immunoSEQ multiplex PCR. Clone size and the V and J calls come from that table; the DNA yielded D and trimming. The table records millions of clones, less than 95% of them present only once.

The sample was naive CD8+ T cells sorted from blood. The chain has TRBV5-1 and TRBJ1-4; a possible D gene is TRBD1 (5 bases). This clonotype was sampled from a man between 18 and 29 years old in good health. The CDR3 region is CASSLPGLWRGRKNEKLFF. CDR3 DNA: TGCGCCAGCAGCTTGCCGGGACTTTGGCGGGGTAGGAAAAATGAAAAACTGTTTTTT.